One T cell receptor (beta chain) is described in this entry. Trimming left V 0 bases short and J 3 bases short, with 10 bases between. Germline V gene lookup returns CDR1 SGDLS and CDR2 YYNGEE. The CDR3 spans 14 residues. This specimen comes from a study of blood T cell repertoires in COVID-19. Study-wide background: Sites across the United States, Italy and Spain contributed samples from acute and convalescent COVID-19. In each case, the material was cDNA or gDNA derived from T cells, B-cell-depleted T cells, or PBMCs.

In the original processing: Amplifying reference gene primers gave estimates of nucleated cell counts. Sequenced by immunoSEQ multiplex PCR; TCRdb stores in-frame clones only, minus some. V and J calls and clone size are those listed in that table; D and trimming were worked out from the DNA. This table has 200,000 to 250,000 clones, about 90% appearing once. This clonotype was obtained from a woman aged 18-35 years who had recovered from COVID-19. Input material: peripheral blood. J is TRBJ2-7 and V is TRBV9; D uncertain. The CDR3 nucleotides are TGTGCCAGCAGCGTAGGGAATAGCTTCTACGAGCAGTACTTC. It yields the protein CASSVGNSFYEQYF.